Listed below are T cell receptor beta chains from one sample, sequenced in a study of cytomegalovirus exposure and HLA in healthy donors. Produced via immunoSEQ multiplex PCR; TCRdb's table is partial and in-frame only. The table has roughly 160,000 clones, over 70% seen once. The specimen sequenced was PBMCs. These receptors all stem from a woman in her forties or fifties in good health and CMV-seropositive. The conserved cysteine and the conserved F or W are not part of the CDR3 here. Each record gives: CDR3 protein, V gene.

CDR3aa: ASSDLGGLSVAKNIQY
v_gene: TRBV10-1

CDR3aa: ASSLSTVRQDFRSGELF
v_gene: TRBV27

CDR3aa: ASSLDGANYGYT
v_gene: TRBV7-2

CDR3aa: ASSYRQNTEAF
v_gene: TRBV6-6

CDR3aa: ASSPTGTGGGEQY
v_gene: TRBV18

CDR3aa: ATSRRFSGNTIY
v_gene: TRBV15

CDR3aa: ASSFREADTQY
v_gene: TRBV7-2

CDR3aa: AWGRELNTEAF
v_gene: TRBV30

CDR3aa: ASSGRTGLENYGYT
v_gene: TRBV11-3

CDR3aa: ASSLVGLAGELF
v_gene: TRBV11-3

CDR3aa: ASSEWTSGGGANTGELF
v_gene: TRBV7-6

CDR3aa: ASSLGGPQDTQY
v_gene: TRBV5-1

CDR3aa: ASSLGSRGDTQY
v_gene: TRBV5-4

CDR3aa: SAGTGGIDEAF
v_gene: TRBV29-1

CDR3aa: ASSGSGIYNEQF
v_gene: TRBV10-2

CDR3aa: ASSPPGTGDAYEQY
v_gene: TRBV11-2

CDR3aa: ASSYSGGTSGNTIY
v_gene: TRBV6-5

CDR3aa: ASSLGGQPGETQY
v_gene: TRBV7-2

CDR3aa: ASSLSSLAGGPDTQY
v_gene: TRBV5-1

CDR3aa: ASSGPTLAGGQAEQY
v_gene: TRBV2